This is a list of T cell receptor beta chains from one sample in a study of T-cell memory formation after mild COVID-19. TCRdb redid the calling of the 5' RACE reads with MiXCR, one entry per CDR3 protein. Of about 540,000 distinct CDR3 sequences in the sample, roughly 22% were seen once. Input material: PBMCs or a T cell subset sorted from them (not recorded which). The receptors originated from an adult woman who had mild COVID-19 (a few samples of this study predate the infection). Cell type and time point are not known. Each CDR3 is given with its conserved first and last residue. Each record gives: clone size, D gene, V gene, J gene, CDR3 protein, CDR3 DNA. A D gene is named only where the DNA matches it firmly. Some rows mark clone size as missing; the rest say once, few, many or name a class of expanded clone.

NA	TRBD2	TRBV7-9	TRBJ2-3	CASSSTPLTSGRPRGTDTQYF	TGTGCCAGCAGCTCAACCCCATTGACTAGCGGGAGGCCTCGGGGGACAGATACGCAGTATTTT
NA	NA	TRBV11-2	TRBJ2-7	CASSLNGYEQYF	TGTGCCAGCAGCTTAAATGGCTACGAGCAGTACTTC
NA	NA	TRBV10-3	TRBJ2-1	CAISDFPSSYNEQFF	TGTGCCATCAGTGATTTCCCCAGCTCCTACAATGAGCAGTTCTTC
NA	NA	TRBV5-1	TRBJ1-1	CASSLIPGGTEAFF	TGCGCCAGCAGCTTGATTCCGGGGGGCACTGAAGCTTTCTTT
few	TRBD1	TRBV4-2	TRBJ1-4	CASSQDPTGALDTMNGLFF	TGTGCCAGCAGCCAAGATCCGACAGGGGCCCTCGACACGATGAACGGACTGTTTTTT
once	NA	TRBV27	TRBJ1-6	CASSLSRQGHSPLHF	TGTGCCAGCAGTTTAAGTAGGCAGGGGCATTCACCCCTCCACTTT
NA	NA	TRBV7-9	TRBJ2-3	CASSLGVERLTDTQYF	TGTGCCAGCAGCTTAGGTGTCGAGAGGTTGACAGATACGCAGTATTTT
NA	NA	TRBV6-2/TRBV6-3	TRBJ2-2	CASTLTSTGELFF	TGTGCCAGCACCCTGACTAGTACCGGGGAGCTGTTTTTT
NA	NA	TRBV7-9	TRBJ2-6	CASSGDRAGANVLTF	TGTGCCAGCAGCGGCGACAGAGCTGGGGCCAACGTCCTGACTTTC
few	TRBD2	TRBV6-5	TRBJ2-1	CAAGKSSYNEQFF	TGTGCAGCGGGGAAGAGCTCCTACAATGAGCAGTTCTTC
NA	NA	TRBV7-2	TRBJ2-5	CASSLDTAGLWETQYF	TGTGCCAGCAGCTTAGATACAGCGGGTCTGTGGGAGACCCAGTACTTC
NA	TRBD2	TRBV29-1	TRBJ2-3	CSVMTSGPTDTQYF	TGCAGCGTTATGACTAGCGGGCCCACAGATACGCAGTATTTT
NA	NA	TRBV27	TRBJ1-6	CASSLWAANSPLHF	TGTGCCAGCAGTTTGTGGGCAGCAAATTCACCCCTCCACTTT
NA	TRBD1	TRBV11-2	TRBJ1-1	CASSFLQGEAFF	TGTGCCAGCAGCTTTCTACAGGGGGAAGCTTTCTTT
few	TRBD1	TRBV12-3/TRBV12-4	TRBJ1-3	CASRPTGELSGNTIYF	TGTGCCAGCAGGCCCACAGGGGAACTCTCTGGAAACACCATATATTTT
NA	TRBD2	TRBV5-1	TRBJ2-1	CASSPGTSGGDNEQFF	TGCGCCAGCAGCCCCGGGACTAGCGGGGGGGATAATGAGCAGTTCTTC
NA	NA	TRBV3-1	TRBJ2-3	CASSQDWGGTGGVTQYF	TGTGCCAGCAGCCAAGATTGGGGCGGGACCGGCGGCGTAACGCAGTATTTT
few	NA	TRBV12-3/TRBV12-4	TRBJ1-4	CASNVAGLRGGKLFF	TGTGCCTCGAACGTTGCGGGACTCCGAGGGGGGAAACTGTTTTTT
few	TRBD1	TRBV6-6	TRBJ2-3	CASSYSTWGQDTDTQYF	TGTGCCAGCAGTTACTCCACCTGGGGACAGGACACAGATACGCAGTATTTT
NA	TRBD1	TRBV19	TRBJ1-4	CASRFSGTGGEKLFF	TGTGCCAGTCGTTTCTCCGGGACAGGTGGCGAAAAACTGTTTTTT
NA	NA	TRBV30	TRBJ2-4	CAWTRGVGAVSKNIQYF	TGTGCCTGGACTAGAGGAGTGGGGGCAGTAAGCAAAAACATTCAGTACTTC
few	NA	TRBV5-1	TRBJ2-1	CASSLTIGDEQFF	TGCGCCAGCAGCTTAACAATCGGTGATGAGCAGTTCTTC
NA	NA	TRBV5-4	TRBJ1-1	CASSSRDGEAFF	TGTGCCAGCAGCTCCCGGGACGGTGAAGCTTTCTTT
many	NA	TRBV12-3/TRBV12-4	TRBJ2-7	CASSFGGSRYEQYF	TGTGCCAGCAGTTTCGGCGGAAGTCGCTACGAGCAGTACTTC
many	NA	TRBV5-5	TRBJ2-7	CASSFLDSYEQYF	TGTGCCAGCAGCTTTCTCGACAGCTACGAGCAGTACTTC
NA	NA	TRBV14	TRBJ2-6	CASSRFGSGANVLTF	TGTGCCAGCAGCCGATTCGGGTCTGGGGCCAACGTCCTGACTTTC
few	NA	TRBV7-9	TRBJ2-7	CASSVPGGAASYEQYF	TGTGCCAGCAGCGTTCCCGGGGGTGCGGCCTCCTACGAGCAGTACTTC
NA	TRBD2	TRBV7-9	TRBJ2-3	CASSLLGRGGTDTQYF	TGTGCCAGCAGCTTGCTGGGGCGGGGGGGCACAGATACGCAGTATTTT
many	TRBD2	TRBV5-1	TRBJ2-1	CASNSGGAYNEQFF	TGCGCCAGCAACAGCGGGGGGGCTTACAATGAGCAGTTCTTC
NA	NA	TRBV6-2/TRBV6-3	TRBJ2-1	CASTRDGSYNEQFF	TGTGCCAGCACTAGGGACGGCTCCTACAATGAGCAGTTCTTC
NA	NA	TRBV7-3	TRBJ2-3	CASSLTNTFTDTQYF	TGTGCCAGCAGCTTGACAAACACTTTCACAGATACGCAGTATTTT
few	NA	TRBV6-4	TRBJ2-3	CASSDSNSGGPDTQYF	TGTGCCAGCAGTGACTCGAATTCCGGGGGGCCCGATACGCAGTATTTT
NA	TRBD2	TRBV2	TRBJ2-5	CASSQSGRGETQYF	TGTGCCAGCAGTCAAAGCGGGAGGGGGGAGACCCAGTACTTC
NA	NA	TRBV4-3	TRBJ2-5	CASSQDESPSRETQYF	TGCGCCAGCAGCCAAGATGAGTCACCGAGTCGGGAGACCCAGTACTTC
many	TRBD2	TRBV7-3	TRBJ2-1	CASSSGLAANEQFF	TGTGCCAGCAGCTCGGGACTAGCGGCTAATGAGCAGTTCTTC
NA	NA	TRBV24-1	TRBJ2-7	CATSDPLGDEQYF	TGTGCCACCAGTGACCCCCTTGGCGACGAGCAGTACTTC
few	NA	TRBV5-5	TRBJ1-3	CASSYWDTSSGNTIYF	TGTGCCAGCAGCTATTGGGACACGAGCTCTGGAAACACCATATATTTT
few	NA	TRBV30	TRBJ1-6	CAWSVRGGNSPLHF	TGTGCCTGGAGTGTAAGGGGTGGCAATTCACCCCTCCACTTT
few	NA	TRBV4-1	TRBJ1-4	CASSQGSQGEGEKLFF	TGCGCCAGCAGCCAAGGATCACAGGGCGAGGGTGAAAAACTGTTTTTT
NA	TRBD1	TRBV9	TRBJ2-1	CASSVAGGFEQFF	TGTGCCAGCAGCGTCGCAGGGGGCTTTGAGCAGTTCTTC
few	NA	TRBV7-9	TRBJ2-5	CASSYSGEETQYF	TGTGCCAGCAGCTATTCAGGAGAAGAGACCCAGTACTTC
NA	TRBD1	TRBV28	TRBJ2-3	CASSLGTGRDTQYF	TGTGCCAGCAGTCTCGGGACAGGGAGGGATACGCAGTATTTT